This entry lists 16 T cell receptor beta chains sequenced from one sample in a study of early T cells in non-severe SARS-CoV-2 infection. One entry per CDR3 protein, called by TCRdb with MiXCR from the 5' RACE reads. The table has 70,000 to 80,000 distinct CDR3 sequences, about an eighth seen once; the top ten hold 2.5% to 3.5%. The sequencing here drew on whole blood, taken at baseline. The receptors here all came from an adult who was a healthcare worker with PCR-confirmed SARS-CoV-2 infection or an uninfected control (not recorded which).

The chain combines TRBV18 with TRBJ2-7; D not certain. Trimming took off 4 bases at V and 0 bases at J, with 10 bases between the two ends. From germline, CDR1 is KGHSH and CDR2 LQKENI. This CDR3 region has 14 residues. The CDR3 here is CASSRPENSYEQYF. Here the CDR3 DNA reads TGTGCCAGCTCACGGCCCGAGAACTCCTACGAGCAGTACTTC.

The CDR3 nucleotides are TGTGCCAGCAGACAGTGGGGAAGCAATGAGCAGTTCTTC. Its translation: CASRQWGSNEQFF. J is TRBJ2-1 and V is TRBV5-6; D uncertain. The CDR3 covers 13 residues. The V gene's germline CDR1 is SGHDT and CDR2 YYEEEE. V lost 5 bases to trimming and J lost 6 bases, with 12 bases between them.

The rearrangement joins TRBV5-4 to TRBJ2-2; D ambiguous. Trimming took 0 bases from V and 7 from J, leaving 7 bases between them. Per the germline V gene, CDR1 is SGHNT and CDR2 is YYREEE (reference sequence). The length of the CDR3 is 13 residues. CDR3 in DNA: TGTGCCAGCAGCTTGGACCGATTCGGGGAGCTGTTTTTT. Amino acids: CASSLDRFGELFF.

A few counts support this clonotype. V and J are TRBV10-2 and TRBJ2-5; TRBD2 agrees at 7 bases. J lost 5 bases, V lost 10 bases, and 19 bases had no gene match. This CDR3 region has 16 residues. Germline V gene sequence: CDR1 WSHSY, CDR2 SAAADI. CDR3 DNA sequence: TGCGCCACCCACGTATGGGGGGGTCCCGGAAAGGAGACCCAGTACTTC. It translates to CATHVWGGPGKETQYF.

This clonotype was seen only a few times. This chain links TRBV11-2 with TRBJ2-2; the D is unclear. CDR1 SGHAT and CDR2 FQNNGV come from the germline V gene. The length of the CDR3 is 17 residues. Trimming left V 1 base short and J 2 bases short, with 14 bases between. The CDR3 DNA reads as TGTGCCAGCAGCTTAGCCTTCCGGGCCCTAAACACCGGGGAGCTGTTTTTT. This gives the protein CASSLAFRALNTGELFF. Using reference TRBV11-2 and TRBJ2-2 for the parts outside the CDR3, the full variable domain is EAGVAQSPRYKIIEKRQSVAFWCNPISGHATLYWYQQILGQGPKLLIQFQNNGVVDDSQLPKDRFSAERLKGVDSTLKIQPAKLEDSAVYLCASSLAFRALNTGELFFGEGSRLTVL.

V and J are TRBV7-8 and TRBJ1-3, with 7 positions matching TRBD1. After removal of 1 base from V and 0 bases from J, the junction contained 12 bases not matched to a gene. This CDR3 contains 19 residues. CDR1 SGHVS and CDR2 FQNEAQ come from the germline V gene. The CDR3 DNA sequence: TGTGCCAGCAGCTTAGTGCTTAGGGACAGTCGCTACTCTGGAAACACCATATATTTT. Protein: CASSLVLRDSRYSGNTIYF.

This rearrangement joins TRBV6-5 to TRBJ2-1; the match to TRBD1 covers 9 bases. Germline V lookup: CDR1 MNHEY, CDR2 SVGAGI. V lost 5 bases and J lost 6; bases outside the gene matches: 5. This CDR3 region has 14 residues. Written as DNA, the CDR3 is TGTGCCAGCAGTCCGGGACAGGGCTCCAATGAGCAGTTCTTC. Translated, it gives CASSPGQGSNEQFF.

This clonotype was detected ten times or more. This chain links TRBV7-2 with TRBJ1-1, with no clear D. Germline loops: CDR1 SGHTA, CDR2 FQGNSA. The V and J ends lost 1 base and 5 bases respectively, with 11 bases between them. There are 14 residues in the CDR3. DNA for the CDR3: TGTGCCAGCAGCTTAGGTACCTGGAGGACTGAAGCTTTCTTT. Protein product: CASSLGTWRTEAFF.

This clonotype was observed many times. The chain combines TRBV12-3 or TRBV12-4 with TRBJ1-1; the D is unclear. Deletions cut 7 bases from V and 1 base from J, with 16 bases between. The CDR3 consists of 15 residues. The CDR3 sequence is CASTPERAANTEAFF. CDR3 nucleotides: TGTGCCAGCACTCCTGAGAGGGCGGCGAACACTGAAGCTTTCTTT.

This clonotype has ten or more counts. CDR3 sequence: CASARGGNEKLFF. The CDR3 bases are TGCGCCAGCGCCCGAGGGGGTAACGAAAAACTGTTTTTT. The V call is TRBV10-2, the J call TRBJ1-4; tentatively, D is TRBD1 (6 bases). This CDR3 region has 13 residues. The V gene's germline CDR1 is WSHSY and CDR2 SAAADI. V lost 8 bases to trimming and J lost 8 bases, with 15 bases between them.

A word on this clonotype: The junction departs from germline at one end; a sequencing error may be responsible. V usage is TRBV7-7 and J usage is TRBJ1-5, with a weak D call TRBD1 (6 bases). This CDR3 is built from 13 residues. Germline CDR1 reads SSHAT; CDR2 reads FNYEAQ (reference sequence). The CDR3 spells CASSLNREQPQHF. DNA of the CDR3: TGTGCTAGCAGCTTGAACAGGGAACAGCCCCAGCATTTT. The full variable domain, in which reference TRBV7-7 and TRBJ1-5 provide the parts outside the CDR3, is GAGVSQSPRYKVTKRGQDVTLRCDPISSHATLYWYQQALGQGPEFLTYFNYEAQPDKSGLPSDRFSAERPEGSISTLTIQRTEQRDSAMYRCASSLNREQPQHFGDGTRLSIL.

This clonotype was observed at least ten times. The chain employs TRBV6-6 and TRBJ2-7, with 9 bases fitting TRBD1. V shed 6 bases and J 3 bases; nucleotides not matched to a gene: 6. The length of the CDR3 is 14 residues. The germline CDR1 and CDR2 sequences are MNHNY and SVGAGI (reference sequence). Written as DNA, the CDR3 is TGTGCCAGCAGCAAACAGGGGGCTTACTACGAGCAGTACTTC. This gives the protein CASSKQGAYYEQYF.

This clonotype has more than one count but fewer than ten. V is TRBV20-1 and J is TRBJ2-7; 8 bases match TRBD1. Germline V gives CDR1 DFQATT, CDR2 SNEGSKA (reference sequence). Trimming removed 1 base from V and 4 bases from J; junction bases left unmatched: 15. The CDR3 is 17 amino acids. CDR3 in amino acids: CSARAQGQEGWDYEQYF. The CDR3 region has the DNA TGCAGTGCTAGAGCCCAGGGACAGGAGGGCTGGGATTACGAGCAGTACTTC.

This clonotype came up many times. This chain links TRBV7-9 with TRBJ1-1; D is undetermined. The CDR3 has 15 amino acids. The germline CDR1 and CDR2 sequences are SEHNR and FQNEAQ (reference sequence). The V end lost 1 base, the J end lost 0 bases, and 9 bases lay between the germline ends. The CDR3 bases are TGTGCCAGCAGCTTAGGCTCAGGTCTGAACACTGAAGCTTTCTTT. It encodes CASSLGSGLNTEAFF. Based on the CDR3 plus reference TRBV7-9 and TRBJ1-1, the full variable domain is DTGVSQNPRHKITKRGQNVTFRCDPISEHNRLYWYRQTLGQGPEFLTYFQNEAQLEKSRLLSDRFSAERPKGSFSTLEIQRTEQGDSAMYLCASSLGSGLNTEAFFGQGTRLTVV.

Ten or more counts support this clonotype. The chain is built from TRBV29-1 and TRBJ1-1; no clear D gene. Germline V gives CDR1 SQVTM, CDR2 ANQGSEA. Deletions cut 2 bases from V and 0 bases from J, with 7 bases between. The CDR3 has 13 residues. The DNA for the CDR3 is TGCAGCGTTGAACTGGGCCTGAACACTGAAGCTTTCTTT. This sequence encodes CSVELGLNTEAFF.

The chain carries TRBV20-1 and TRBJ2-3, with 8 bases aligning to TRBD1. Germline CDR1 reads DFQATT; CDR2 reads SNEGSKA (reference sequence). The ends lost 5 bases at V and 3 bases at J; junction bases unmatched: 7. The CDR3 covers 14 residues. CDR3 in amino acids: CSALRTGTTDTQYF. DNA for the CDR3: TGCAGTGCTTTGAGGACAGGGACGACAGATACGCAGTATTTT.